A selection of T cell receptor beta chains follows, all from one sample in a study of blood T cell repertoires in COVID-19. This table comes from immunoSEQ multiplex PCR, and its TCRdb copy is limited to in-frame clones, with some not included. The repertoire holds tens of thousands of clones, with roughly 76% as singletons. The sample was peripheral blood. These receptors all come from a woman of 80 years or more with active or convalescent COVID-19. The CDR3 runs from the conserved cysteine through the conserved F or W. A D gene is named only where the DNA matches it firmly. Part of the rows lack a size; the others show once, few, many or a class for expanded clones.

j_call	d_call	v_call	clone_size	cdr3_nt	cdr3_aa
TRBJ1-1	.	TRBV12-5	.	TGTGCTAGTGCTCTCTGGGGGGGGACTGAAGCTTTCTTT	CASALWGGTEAFF
TRBJ1-1	.	TRBV19	.	TGTGCCAGTAGTATTAGGCAGGTCAACACTGAAGCTTTCTTT	CASSIRQVNTEAFF
TRBJ2-3	TRBD1	TRBV5-1	once	TGCGCCAGCAGCTTGGTAAGGGGGACAGGAGGGACAGATACGCAGTATTTT	CASSLVRGTGGTDTQYF
TRBJ2-5	TRBD1	TRBV9	.	TGTGCCAGCAGTGACCAGGGGGTCGCCCAGTACTTC	CASSDQGVAQYF
TRBJ2-5	.	TRBV3-1/TRBV3-2	.	TGTGCCAGCAGCCAAGATAAGGCGGGGCCTAATGAGACCCAGTACTTC	CASSQDKAGPNETQYF
TRBJ1-1	.	TRBV18	.	TGTGCCAGCTCACCGGCGGTGTCAGGGGAATCGGAAGCTTTCTTT	CASSPAVSGESEAFF
TRBJ1-1	.	TRBV2	.	TGTGCCAGCAGACTCGACACTGAAGCTTTCTTT	CASRLDTEAFF
TRBJ2-3	TRBD1	TRBV11-2	.	TGTGCCAGCAGCTTAGATCTAAGGACAGGACCAGATACGCAGTATTTT	CASSLDLRTGPDTQYF
TRBJ1-4	TRBD1	TRBV25-1	.	TGTGCCAGCAGGGCTGGGACAGGGGGCGCAAATGAAAAACTGTTTTTT	CASRAGTGGANEKLFF
TRBJ2-1	TRBD2	TRBV5-4	.	TGTGCCAGCAGTCTGACTAGCGGGCAAATTGAGCAGTTCTTC	CASSLTSGQIEQFF
TRBJ1-5	.	TRBV28	once	TGTGCCAGCAGTCAAAATCAGCCCCAGCATTTT	CASSQNQPQHF
TRBJ2-3	.	TRBV7-2	.	TGTGCCAGCAGCTTAAATAATGAGGCAGATACGCAGTATTTT	CASSLNNEADTQYF
TRBJ2-7	.	TRBV7-2	.	TGTGCCAGCAGCTCGATGACTAGTCGGGACGAGCAGTACTTC	CASSSMTSRDEQYF
TRBJ1-1	.	TRBV27	.	TGTGCCAGCAGTTCCAGACGACAGACCACTGAAGCTTTCTTT	CASSSRRQTTEAFF
TRBJ1-1	TRBD1	TRBV6-1	.	TGTGCCAGCAGTGATCCGGGACAGCCCATCACTGAAGCTTTCTTT	CASSDPGQPITEAFF
TRBJ2-7	TRBD2	TRBV18	.	TGTGCCAGCTCACCCACGTCACTAGCGGGAGCACCTGAGCAGTACTTC	CASSPTSLAGAPEQYF
TRBJ1-6	.	TRBV7-9	few	TGTGCCAGCAGCAAACGGACAGTTTCAAACTATAATTCACCCCTCCACTTT	CASSKRTVSNYNSPLHF
TRBJ2-7	.	TRBV7-2	.	TGTGCCAGCAGCCCCGACGCCGGCCAGGGCTACGAGCAGTACTTC	CASSPDAGQGYEQYF
TRBJ2-7	TRBD1	TRBV2	.	TGTGCCAGCAGTGGATGGGACAGCCGCTACGAGCAGTACTTC	CASSGWDSRYEQYF
TRBJ2-3	.	TRBV7-2	.	TGTGCCAGCAGCTTCACTAGGGCGGCGGGCGGAAGCACAGATACGCAGTATTTT	CASSFTRAAGGSTDTQYF
TRBJ1-1	.	TRBV19	.	TGTGCCAGTAGGCAGGGAGGGGGGTTTATGAACACTGAAGCTTTCTTT	CASRQGGGFMNTEAFF
TRBJ2-5	TRBD1	TRBV7-3	few	TGTGCCAGCGGGCAGGGGGTTCGGGAGACCCAGTACTTC	CASGQGVRETQYF
TRBJ2-7	TRBD2	TRBV6-5	.	TGTGCCAGCAGTCGAACTAGCGGCTACGAGCAGTACTTC	CASSRTSGYEQYF
TRBJ2-7	TRBD1	TRBV7-9	.	TGTGCCAGCAGCTACGGACAGGGGGCGAAAAAGCAGTACTTC	CASSYGQGAKKQYF
TRBJ2-1	.	TRBV21-1	.	TGTGCCAGCCCGCATGCCCAACGGGGCTACAATGAGCAGTTCTTC	CASPHAQRGYNEQFF
TRBJ2-5	TRBD2	TRBV7-7	.	TGTGCTAGCAGCTTGGGACTAGCGGGTGGCCAAGAGACCCAGTACTTC	CASSLGLAGGQETQYF